This T cell receptor (beta chain) is from a study of blood T cell repertoires in COVID-19. Only one count was recorded for this clone. TCRdb's copy holds only in-frame clones and misses some; the assay was immunoSEQ multiplex PCR. The table has 140,000 to 150,000 clones, 70% to 80% seen once. With 6 bases clipped from V and 5 bases from J, the junction kept 10 bases outside the gene matches. Germline-derived CDR1 and CDR2 are MDHEN and SYDVKM. The CDR3 covers 15 residues. The receptor comes from a man over 45 with acute or convalescent COVID-19. The rearrangement links TRBV28 to TRBJ1-1; 9 bases agree with TRBD1. The sequencing sample was made of peripheral blood. CDR3 sequence: CASSIGQGFRTEAFF. The CDR3 bases are TGTGCCAGCAGCATAGGACAGGGGTTCAGAACTGAAGCTTTCTTT.